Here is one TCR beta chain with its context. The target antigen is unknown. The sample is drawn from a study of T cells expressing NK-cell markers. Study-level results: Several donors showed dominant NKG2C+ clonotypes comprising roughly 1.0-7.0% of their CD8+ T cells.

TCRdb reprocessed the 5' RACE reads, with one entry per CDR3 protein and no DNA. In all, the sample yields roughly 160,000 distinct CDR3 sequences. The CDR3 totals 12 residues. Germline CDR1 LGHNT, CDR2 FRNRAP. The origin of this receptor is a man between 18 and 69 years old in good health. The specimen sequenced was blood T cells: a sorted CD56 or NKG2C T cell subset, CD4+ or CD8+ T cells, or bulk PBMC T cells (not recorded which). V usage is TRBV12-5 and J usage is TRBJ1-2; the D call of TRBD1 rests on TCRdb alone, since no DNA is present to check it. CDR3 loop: CASGDRNYGYTF.